Sequencing of this TCR beta chain was carried out in a study of OX40 agonist ivuxolimab in advanced cancers. Background for the entire study: Ivuxolimab, which targeted the costimulatory receptor OX40 (CD134), was an agonistic, fully human IgG2 monoclonal antibody. Intravenous ivuxolimab was administered to patients every 2 weeks at six dose levels: 0.01, 0.1, 0.3, 1.5, 3 and 10 mg/kg. Of the approximately 50 dose-escalation patients, hepatocellular carcinoma was present in 19, melanoma in around 15, renal cell carcinoma in 9 and head and neck cancer in 9. In the dose-escalation cohort, 70% to 85% of patients were male, and the mean age was approximately 60 years, with a range of 23 to 79. Patients were allowed to have had prior anti-PD-1, anti-PD-L1 or anti-CTLA-4 therapy, and 40% of the dose-escalation patients had previously received checkpoint inhibitors. Three dose-escalation patients achieved partial responses, one with hepatocellular carcinoma and two with cutaneous melanoma. The point of sequencing TCRbeta in the periphery was to test whether ivuxolimab changed TCR sequence diversity and drove clonal T-cell expansion. The paper describes the monotherapy dose-escalation part (N ≈ 52 patients) of the phase I trial of ivuxolimab.

Points the paper makes about the study in general: Clonal expansion of both CD4+ and CD8+ blood T cells was observed from baseline to week 6 at doses 0.1 to 3.0 mg/kg. Partial responders in the 0.1-3.0 mg/kg groups had among the lowest normalized peripheral clonal expansion, especially among CD8+ T cells. On average, CD8+ T cells showed more expanded clones than CD4+ T cells after ivuxolimab. Low levels of normalized T-cell clonal expansion were also shown by some nonresponding patients. The antigen specificity of the clonally expanded peripheral T cells was not determined.

V is cut by 7 bases and J by 1 base, and the space between the germline ends is 10 bases. CDR1 is given as MNHEY and CDR2 as SVGAGI, both from the germline V gene. From its cysteine to its phenylalanine, the CDR3 spans 13 amino acids. The sequence is cut down to CDR3 DNA, 39 bases in frame from base 1. Patients with a history of autoimmune disease or receiving systemic immunosuppression were excluded from the trial. Peripheral blood for TCR sequencing was drawn from every dose cohort at baseline, at cycle 4 day 1 and at cycle 7 day 1. Samples came from an open-label, multicenter, first-in-human phase I dose-escalation trial of ivuxolimab. The trial enrolled adults with locally advanced or metastatic head and neck squamous cell, hepatocellular, melanoma or renal cell carcinoma. CD4+ and CD8+ T cells were sorted separately from peripheral blood before TCR sequencing. For sequencing of the TCRbeta CDR3 region, genomic DNA was extracted from the sorted cells. TCRbeta CDR3 regions were sequenced using the immunoSEQ Assay. TCRdb retrieved this table from immuneACCESS and kept in-frame rearrangements only. Not all clones are present; in checked studies, unresolved V genes account for under half, and no reason is known for the remainder. This sample lists about 99,000 clones; around 95% were detected once. The top ten clonotypes cover just over 2% of the sample.

Turning to this clone: Its antigen remains undetermined. The record has no base qualities; no much larger clone is one base away.

The receptor chain draws on TRBV6-5 and TRBJ1-1; there is no confident call for the D gene. This receptor was obtained from an adult with an advanced solid tumor such as melanoma, head and neck, liver or kidney cancer. The sequencing used CD4+ or CD8+ T cells sorted from blood, collected in a trial of the OX40 agonist ivuxolimab. The CDR3 here reads CASTPVGNTEAFF. The DNA sequence follows: TGTGCCAGCACCCCCGTTGGGAACACTGAAGCTTTCTTT.